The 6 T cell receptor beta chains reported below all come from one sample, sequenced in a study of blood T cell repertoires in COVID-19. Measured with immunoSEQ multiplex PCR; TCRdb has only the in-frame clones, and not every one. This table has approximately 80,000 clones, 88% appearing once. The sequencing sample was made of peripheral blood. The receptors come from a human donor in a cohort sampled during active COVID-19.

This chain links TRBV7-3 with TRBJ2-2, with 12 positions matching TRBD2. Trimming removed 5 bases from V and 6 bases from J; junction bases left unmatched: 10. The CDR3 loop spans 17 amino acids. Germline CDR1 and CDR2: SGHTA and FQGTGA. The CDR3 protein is CASSPPGLAGGPGELFF. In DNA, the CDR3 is TGTGCCAGCAGCCCACCGGGCCTAGCGGGGGGGCCCGGGGAGCTGTTTTTT.

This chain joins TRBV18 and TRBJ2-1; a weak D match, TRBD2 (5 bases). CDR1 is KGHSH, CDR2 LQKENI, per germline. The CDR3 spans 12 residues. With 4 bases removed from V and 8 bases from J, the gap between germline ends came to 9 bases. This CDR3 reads CASSQLADEQFF. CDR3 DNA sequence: TGTGCCAGCTCACAGCTAGCCGATGAGCAGTTCTTC.

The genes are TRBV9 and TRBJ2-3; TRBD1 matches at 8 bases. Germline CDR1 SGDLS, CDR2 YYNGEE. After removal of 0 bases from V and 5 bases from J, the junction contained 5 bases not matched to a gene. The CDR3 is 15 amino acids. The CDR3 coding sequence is TGTGCCAGCAGCGTAGCCGGACAGGGATTAGATACGCAGTATTTT. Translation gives CASSVAGQGLDTQYF.

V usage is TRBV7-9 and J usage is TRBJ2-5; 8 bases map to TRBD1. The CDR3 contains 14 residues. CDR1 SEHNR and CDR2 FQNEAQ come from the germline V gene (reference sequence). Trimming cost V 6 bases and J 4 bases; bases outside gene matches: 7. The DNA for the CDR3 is TGTGCCAGCAGTTCCACAGGGGGAGCAGAGACCCAGTACTTC. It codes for CASSSTGGAETQYF. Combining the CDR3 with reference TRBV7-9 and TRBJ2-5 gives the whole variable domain DTGVSQNPRHKITKRGQNVTFRCDPISEHNRLYWYRQTLGQGPEFLTYFQNEAQLEKSRLLSDRFSAERPKGSFSTLEIQRTEQGDSAMYLCASSSTGGAETQYFGPGTRLLVL.

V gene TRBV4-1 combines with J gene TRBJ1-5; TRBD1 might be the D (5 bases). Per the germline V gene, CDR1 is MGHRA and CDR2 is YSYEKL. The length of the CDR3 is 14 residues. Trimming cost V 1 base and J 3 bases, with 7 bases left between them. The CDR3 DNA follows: TGCGCCAGCAGCCAAGGACAGATCAATCAGCCCCAGCATTTT. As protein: CASSQGQINQPQHF.

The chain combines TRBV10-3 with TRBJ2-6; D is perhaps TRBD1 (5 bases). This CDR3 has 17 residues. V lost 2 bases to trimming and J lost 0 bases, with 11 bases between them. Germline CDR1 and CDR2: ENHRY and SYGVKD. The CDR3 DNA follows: TGTGCCATCAGTGAGAACAGGCCTCACTCTGGGGCCAACGTCCTGACTTTC. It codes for CAISENRPHSGANVLTF.